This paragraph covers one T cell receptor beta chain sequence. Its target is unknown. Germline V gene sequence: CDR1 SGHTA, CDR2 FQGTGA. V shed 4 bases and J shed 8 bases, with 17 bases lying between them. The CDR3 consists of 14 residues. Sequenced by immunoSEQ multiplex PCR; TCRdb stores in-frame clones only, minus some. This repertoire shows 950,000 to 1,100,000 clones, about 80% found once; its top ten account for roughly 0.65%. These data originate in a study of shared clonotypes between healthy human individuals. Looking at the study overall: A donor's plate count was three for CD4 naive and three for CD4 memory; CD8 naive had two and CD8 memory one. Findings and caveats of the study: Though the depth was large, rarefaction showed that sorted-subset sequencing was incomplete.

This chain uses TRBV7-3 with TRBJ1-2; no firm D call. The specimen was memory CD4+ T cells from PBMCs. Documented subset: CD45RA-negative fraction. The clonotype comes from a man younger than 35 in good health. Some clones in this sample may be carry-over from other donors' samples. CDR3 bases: TGTGCCAGCAGCTCCGGACTTCAAGCGGAGGGCTACACCTTC. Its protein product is CASSSGLQAEGYTF.